This section outlines one TCR beta chain sequence together with its context. The antigen is unknown. The PCR ran on 60 Vbeta and 13 Jbeta primers. Assay used: immunoSEQ multiplex PCR; TCRdb lists only in-frame clones, some missing. This table has a few hundred thousand clones, about nine tenths appearing once. The data derive from a study of cytomegalovirus exposure and HLA in healthy donors. In the study overall: A preliminary data release comprised tens of millions of unique TCRs obtained from HLA-typed donors. General study points: Investigators reported about 160 TCR beta chains as tied to cytomegalovirus. Reportedly, cytomegalovirus status was diagnosed with high sensitivity and specificity.

This CDR3 has 17 residues. V was pared by 2 bases and J by 6 bases, with 12 bases of the junction left unmatched. Germline-derived CDR1 and CDR2 are SGHRS and YFSETQ. The donors comprised healthy bone marrow donors. The sequenced material came from PBMCs. The TCR sequence derives from a girl aged 2-10 years in good health and CMV-seronegative. This chain connects TRBV5-1 to TRBJ2-3; TRBD2 matches 10 bases. The CDR3 spells CASSFPLSGRSVDTQYF. In DNA, the CDR3 is TGCGCCAGCAGCTTCCCCCTTAGCGGGAGGAGCGTGGATACGCAGTATTTT.